This T cell receptor gamma chain was sequenced during a study of gamma delta lymphoproliferative disorders and STAT genes. Study-wide context: The LymphoTrack Dx TCRG Assay amplified gamma chains from at least 50 ng of genomic DNA. The EuroClonality-NGS protocol was used to prepare delta libraries.

Study results and limitations: Public or private status of leukemic clones needs confirmation. Nearly all major patient gamma and delta clonotypes were public; only a couple of gamma clonotypes were disease-private.

Genomic DNA from isolated PBMCs served as the sequencing template. Judged by abundance, this clone is medium-sized. Its cognate antigen is unknown. Germline-derived CDR1 and CDR2 are VINAFY and YDVSNSKD. V shed 0 bases and J 5 bases; nucleotides not matched to a gene: 4. This CDR3 contains 13 residues. With CATT, TCRdb re-called clones from the multiplex PCR reads. The sample includes some 2,300 gamma-chain clones, over 9% of them seen just once. The chain joins TRGV5 to TRGJ1 or TRGJ2. TCRdb does not report a J gene; here it was assigned by matching the DNA to germline references. Sequencing was done on a sample of blood. This clonotype was obtained from a human donor in good health. CDR3 bases: TGTGCCACCTGGGACAGGACCCATTATAAGAAACTCTTT. This codes for CATWDRTHYKKLF.